Listed below are T cell receptor beta chains from one sample, sequenced in a study of control samples from healthy donors and cancer patients. Libraries were prepared by immunoSEQ multiplex PCR; TCRdb keeps only in-frame clonotypes and omits some of them. The repertoire holds 100,000 to 120,000 clones, with about 80% as singletons. The sequencing input was blood. The receptors here all came from a man aged 18 to 35 in good health. The conserved cysteine and the conserved F or W are not part of the CDR3 here.

TRBJ1-2,TRBV18,ASSPGRRGKGKDYGYT
TRBJ2-3,TRBV29-1,SVEDRGLAGDTQY
TRBJ1-3,TRBV4-2,ASSHPEDSSGNTIY
TRBJ2-5,TRBV15,ATSRDKLRETQY
TRBJ1-2,TRBV6-5,ASRRASSYGYT
TRBJ1-5,TRBV14,ASSQVRAEAFGQPQH
TRBJ2-1,TRBV10-2,ASRDRIYNEQF
TRBJ1-6,TRBV19,ASSTRTSYNSPLH
TRBJ1-2,TRBV10-2,ASSESSPRRGYT
TRBJ2-5,TRBV27,ASSLIQQETQY
TRBJ1-5,TRBV5-5,ASSFRDRLYQPQH
TRBJ2-3,TRBV7-6,ASSVLAVNTDTQY
TRBJ2-3,TRBV24-1,ATSDLPSDTQY
TRBJ2-1,TRBV7-2,ASSLAGGSNNEQF
TRBJ1-1,TRBV7-2,ASSLDSGMNTEAF
TRBJ1-6,TRBV28,ASSTVGLNYSPLH
TRBJ1-2,TRBV3-1/TRBV3-2,ASSPMNNHYGYT
TRBJ1-1,TRBV19,ATLGRENTEAF
TRBJ1-5,TRBV28,ASRPTGAINQPQH
TRBJ2-5,TRBV20-1,SASYRETQY
TRBJ2-2,TRBV11-2,ASSLLKTGELF
TRBJ2-6,TRBV3-1/TRBV3-2,ASSQVSGTSGASGANVLT
TRBJ2-2,TRBV9,ASSVALPGGELF
TRBJ2-3,TRBV27,ATTDSEAGNTDTQY
TRBJ1-3,TRBV25-1,ASSGAQGPSGNTIY
TRBJ1-5,TRBV2,ASSGDRGSYQPQH
TRBJ2-7,TRBV6-5,ASSPGGGAWYEQY
TRBJ2-3,TRBV15,ATSRELSGNTQY
TRBJ1-2,TRBV2,ASKLQGIANYGYT
TRBJ1-4,TRBV5-1,ASSPEGQGGEKLF
TRBJ1-1,TRBV5-6,ASSSPRTEAF
TRBJ2-3,TRBV7-9,ASSPLAGGHSDTQY
TRBJ2-3,TRBV27,ASGDSSTDTQY
TRBJ2-2,TRBV12-2,ASRLAGVGGGGELF
TRBJ2-3,TRBV3-1/TRBV3-2,ASSPYSGSTDTQY
TRBJ1-6,TRBV30,AWREGAIYNSPLH
TRBJ1-2,TRBV2,ASSERGSYT
TRBJ2-2,TRBV6-4,ASSLNCGQGDCFDTGELF
TRBJ1-2,TRBV18,ASSPPSPYGYT
TRBJ2-7,TRBV30,AWSSWDGSLGEQY
TRBJ1-5,TRBV27,ASSFRQGGQPQH
TRBJ1-4,TRBV19,ASSIPPGRLGKLF
TRBJ2-4,TRBV7-8,ASSLTGLAKNIQY
TRBJ2-2,TRBV27,ASSLTGQGDTGELF
TRBJ1-5,TRBV6-6,ASERIGSGNQPQH
TRBJ1-6,TRBV6-5,ASIKSGTGVSPLH
TRBJ1-2,TRBV2,ASSEESPNYGYT
TRBJ2-5,TRBV5-4,AAGLDQETQY
TRBJ1-4,TRBV20-1,SARANEKLF
TRBJ1-4,TRBV28,ASSLWGTGTEKLF
TRBJ2-1,TRBV24-1,ATSDLRTGVSGNEQF
TRBJ1-2,TRBV18,ASSVGQGDYGYT